Shown below are 10 T cell receptor beta chains from a single sample sequenced in a study. TCRdb re-analysed the 5' RACE reads in MiXCR, keeping a single row per CDR3 protein. Of around 30,000 distinct CDR3 sequences in the sample, roughly 24% are singletons; the top ten hold roughly 4%. Sequencing was carried out using naive CD4+ T cells sorted from a lymph node. The subset was: naive CD4+ T cells, CD4+CD45RA+CD25-. These receptor sequences come from a female donor with breast cancer.

The rearrangement joins TRBV10-3 to TRBJ2-6, with unresolved D. The V gene's germline CDR1 is ENHRY and CDR2 SYGVKD. V lost 3 bases and J 1 base, leaving 7 bases between the germline ends. The CDR3 sequence is 15 residues long. CDR3: CAISDSGSGANVLTF. In DNA form, the CDR3 reads TGTGCCATCAGTGACTCTGGTTCTGGGGCCAACGTCCTGACTTTC.

The rearrangement uses TRBV10-3 and TRBJ1-5; no reliable D call. The CDR3 totals 13 residues. V was pared by 4 bases and J by 7 bases, with 11 bases between. Germline-derived CDR1 and CDR2 are ENHRY and SYGVKD. DNA of the CDR3: TGTGCCATCAGTGTAAGTGAGGAACAGCCCCAGCATTTT. Protein product: CAISVSEEQPQHF.

The chain couples TRBV2 to TRBJ2-5; 12 bases fit TRBD2. J gave up 5 bases and V 5 bases, and 3 bases lay outside the gene matches. The CDR3 is made up of 14 amino acids. The germline CDR1 and CDR2 sequences are SNHLY and FYNNEI. CDR3 bases: TGTGCCAGCAGTCGACTAGCGGGGGCGGAGACCCAGTACTTC. This sequence encodes CASSRLAGAETQYF.

The chain uses TRBV7-9 and TRBJ1-6; D unresolved. The CDR3 extends over 13 amino acids. Per the germline V gene, CDR1 is SEHNR and CDR2 is FQNEAQ (reference sequence). The germline V and J ends were trimmed by 1 base and 7 bases, with 5 bases remaining between them. CDR3: CASSLDQNSPLHF. For the CDR3, the DNA is TGTGCCAGCAGCTTAGACCAGAATTCACCCCTCCACTTT.

V gene TRBV7-9 combines with J gene TRBJ1-4, with D possibly TRBD1 on 5 matching bases. V lost 0 bases to trimming and J lost 8 bases, with 16 bases between them. This CDR3 contains 16 residues. Germline CDR1 and CDR2: SEHNR and FQNEAQ (reference sequence). The CDR3 loop is CASSLARGVEGEKLFF. The DNA of the CDR3 is TGTGCCAGCAGCTTAGCAAGGGGAGTGGAGGGGGAAAAACTGTTTTTT.

The chain combines TRBV5-1 with TRBJ1-1; TRBD1 is a possible D gene (5 bases). Germline-derived CDR1 and CDR2 are SGHRS and YFSETQ. The CDR3 is 14 residues long. The V end lost 7 bases, the J end lost 2 bases, and 15 bases lay between the germline ends. CDR3 residues: CASARGASNTEAFF. As DNA, the CDR3 is TGCGCCAGCGCCCGAGGGGCATCCAACACTGAAGCTTTCTTT.

This clonotype occurred many times. V is TRBV29-1 and J is TRBJ2-3; D gene unclear. V was trimmed by 5 bases and J by 0 bases, leaving 3 bases between them. From germline, CDR1 is SQVTM and CDR2 ANQGSEA. The CDR3 length is 11 residues. This CDR3 reads CSVYSTDTQYF. The CDR3 bases are TGCAGCGTTTATAGCACAGATACGCAGTATTTT.

This clonotype came up many times. The chain uses TRBV7-3 and TRBJ2-5; 8 bases line up with TRBD2. The CDR3 totals 15 residues. The V segment lost 1 base and the J segment 2 bases; nucleotides outside the gene matches: 3. Per the germline V gene, CDR1 is SGHTA and CDR2 is FQGTGA. Written as DNA, the CDR3 is TGTGCCAGCAGCTTAAATCCTAGCGGGCAAGAGACCCAGTACTTC. The encoded protein is CASSLNPSGQETQYF.

This clonotype occurred many times. The chain links TRBV6-2 or TRBV6-3 to TRBJ2-7; D perhaps matches TRBD2 (6 bases). Trimming pared 5 bases from V and 3 bases from J, leaving 20 bases between. CDR1 and CDR2 (germline): MNHEY, SVGEGT. This CDR3 contains 16 residues. CDR3 amino acids: CASSDVGLQKYYEQYF. The CDR3 coding sequence is TGTGCCAGCAGTGACGTGGGACTTCAAAAATACTACGAGCAGTACTTC.

V gene TRBV7-9 combines with J gene TRBJ1-2; D possibly corresponds to TRBD1 (5 bases). The germline gives CDR1 SEHNR, CDR2 FQNEAQ (reference sequence). Trimming stripped 4 bases from V and 5 bases from J, with 14 bases between. The CDR3 extends over 14 amino acids. In DNA, the CDR3 is TGTGCCAGCAGCTCGATCAGGGTGGGGTATGGCTACACCTTC. Translating gives CASSSIRVGYGYTF.